This T cell receptor (beta chain) was sequenced in a study of graft-versus-host responses after intestinal transplantation. Overall study: As for transplant type, recipients had multivisceral, liver-intestinal, or isolated intestinal grafts. For two to three years after anti-thymocyte globulin induction, all recipients took tacrolimus and steroids. General observations from the study: Allografts of patients with graft-donor T cell macrochimerism showed high graft-versus-host to host-versus-graft clone ratios. GvH clones occurred in recipient marrow; some first appeared in ileum or blood.

Generated by immunoSEQ multiplex PCR, the TCRdb table keeps only in-frame clones and is missing some. The table records more than 13,000 clones, 55% to 75% of them present only once. Graft tissue was processed to release intraepithelial and lamina propria lymphocytes. To note about this clone: Its antigen is still unknown.

Sequencing was performed on ileum tissue, taken 717 days after intestinal transplantation. The TCR originated in a human patient who received an intestinal transplant, so some T cells may come from the graft donor.

CDR3 in DNA: TGTGCCAGCACCGTGACCGACGGGGGGGAGACCCAGTACTTC. It codes for CASTVTDGGETQYF. This chain joins TRBV7-9 and TRBJ2-5, with 7 bases lining up with TRBD2. The CDR3 is made up of 14 amino acids. Germline loops: CDR1 SEHNR, CDR2 FQNEAQ (reference sequence). With 7 bases clipped from V and 5 bases from J, the junction kept 10 bases outside the gene matches.